This is a list of T cell receptor beta chains from one sample in a study of molecular identifiers for immune sequencing clone quantification. TCRdb re-derived calls from the PCR reads in MiXCR, one entry per CDR3 protein. The data contain hundreds of thousands of distinct CDR3 sequences, about 25% of them singletons. The specimen sequenced was naive CD8+ T cells from blood, with Jurkat cell RNA spiked in. All receptors come from a human donor in good health. Some libraries in this study had Jurkat cell RNA spiked in. The CDR3 runs from the conserved cysteine through the conserved F or W. Each record gives: D gene, clone size, J gene, V gene, CDR3 protein, CDR3 DNA. D genes are given only for firm matches. Expanded clones get a size class; other rows say once, few or many, or leave the size out.

d_call: .; clone_size: .; j_call: TRBJ2-3; v_call: TRBV27; cdr3_aa: CASSIGTRYTDTQYF; cdr3_nt: TGTGCCAGCAGTATCGGGACTCGTTACACAGATACGCAGTATTTT
d_call: .; clone_size: .; j_call: TRBJ1-1; v_call: TRBV6-5; cdr3_aa: CASSYSRQWVTEAFF; cdr3_nt: TGTGCCAGCAGTTACTCGAGACAGTGGGTCACTGAAGCTTTCTTT
d_call: .; clone_size: .; j_call: TRBJ1-6; v_call: TRBV7-2; cdr3_aa: CASGDRSSYNSPLHF; cdr3_nt: TGTGCCAGCGGGGATCGGAGCTCCTATAATTCACCCCTCCACTTT
d_call: .; clone_size: many; j_call: TRBJ2-1; v_call: TRBV25-1; cdr3_aa: CASSEKHVPNWNEQFF; cdr3_nt: TGTGCCAGCAGTGAGAAACACGTCCCCAATTGGAATGAGCAGTTCTTC
d_call: TRBD2; clone_size: few; j_call: TRBJ2-7; v_call: TRBV20-1; cdr3_aa: CSARDPPSGIYEQYF; cdr3_nt: TGCAGTGCTAGAGATCCCCCTAGCGGGATCTACGAGCAGTACTTC
d_call: .; clone_size: .; j_call: TRBJ2-1; v_call: TRBV7-9; cdr3_aa: CASSGSQREQFF; cdr3_nt: TGTGCCAGCAGCGGAAGTCAGCGTGAGCAGTTCTTC
d_call: .; clone_size: many; j_call: TRBJ1-6; v_call: TRBV19; cdr3_aa: CASSIDNDENSPLHF; cdr3_nt: TGTGCCAGTAGTATAGATAACGACGAGAATTCACCCCTCCACTTT
d_call: TRBD1; clone_size: .; j_call: TRBJ1-2; v_call: TRBV4-3; cdr3_aa: CASSQGTGGRTNYGYTF; cdr3_nt: TGCGCCAGCAGCCAAGGGACAGGGGGAAGGACTAACTATGGCTACACCTTC
d_call: TRBD1; clone_size: .; j_call: TRBJ2-7; v_call: TRBV5-3; cdr3_aa: CASSSIDRVPFEQYF; cdr3_nt: TGTGCCAGCAGTTCCATCGACAGGGTCCCTTTTGAGCAGTACTTC
d_call: .; clone_size: many; j_call: TRBJ2-3; v_call: TRBV4-3; cdr3_aa: CASSQGYASTDTQYF; cdr3_nt: TGCGCCAGCAGCCAAGGATATGCTAGCACAGATACGCAGTATTTT
d_call: .; clone_size: few; j_call: TRBJ1-1; v_call: TRBV19; cdr3_aa: CASSILGTDTEAFF; cdr3_nt: TGTGCCAGTAGTATTCTGGGAACGGACACTGAAGCTTTCTTT
d_call: .; clone_size: many; j_call: TRBJ1-1; v_call: TRBV2; cdr3_aa: CASRISVNGNTEAFF; cdr3_nt: TGTGCCAGCAGAATTAGCGTGAACGGGAACACTGAAGCTTTCTTT
d_call: .; clone_size: .; j_call: TRBJ2-1; v_call: TRBV6-2/TRBV6-3; cdr3_aa: CASSYSMREEQFF; cdr3_nt: TGTGCCAGCAGTTACTCGATGAGGGAAGAGCAGTTCTTC
d_call: TRBD2; clone_size: .; j_call: TRBJ2-5; v_call: TRBV9; cdr3_aa: CASSSPGPGTSGPQETQYF; cdr3_nt: TGTGCCAGCAGCTCCCCAGGCCCCGGGACTAGCGGTCCCCAAGAGACCCAGTACTTC
d_call: .; clone_size: many; j_call: TRBJ2-3; v_call: TRBV24-1; cdr3_aa: CATSESTGRTDTQYF; cdr3_nt: TGTGCCACCAGTGAGTCTACAGGGCGCACAGATACGCAGTATTTT
d_call: .; clone_size: .; j_call: TRBJ2-7; v_call: TRBV19; cdr3_aa: CASSSPGHADEQYF; cdr3_nt: TGTGCCAGTAGTTCGCCCGGGCACGCTGACGAGCAGTACTTC
d_call: .; clone_size: few; j_call: TRBJ2-7; v_call: TRBV30; cdr3_aa: CAWNEGEGYEQYF; cdr3_nt: TGTGCCTGGAATGAGGGAGAGGGCTACGAGCAGTACTTC
d_call: .; clone_size: .; j_call: TRBJ1-2; v_call: TRBV5-5; cdr3_aa: CASSPASSGPIYGYTF; cdr3_nt: TGTGCCAGCAGCCCAGCGTCATCGGGGCCGATCTATGGCTACACCTTC
d_call: .; clone_size: few; j_call: TRBJ2-7; v_call: TRBV4-1; cdr3_aa: CASSHVGLQQYF; cdr3_nt: TGCGCCAGCAGCCACGTTGGTTTGCAGCAGTACTTC
d_call: .; clone_size: many; j_call: TRBJ2-3; v_call: TRBV7-9; cdr3_aa: CASSFWRDRTDTQYF; cdr3_nt: TGTGCCAGCAGCTTTTGGCGGGATCGCACAGATACGCAGTATTTT
d_call: .; clone_size: few; j_call: TRBJ1-2; v_call: TRBV12-3/TRBV12-4; cdr3_aa: CASSTQRTVANYGYTF; cdr3_nt: TGTGCCAGCAGTACCCAACGGACAGTTGCTAACTATGGCTACACCTTC
d_call: .; clone_size: many; j_call: TRBJ2-3; v_call: TRBV9; cdr3_aa: CASSVEGGAIPTDTQYF; cdr3_nt: TGTGCCAGCAGCGTAGAGGGGGGAGCTATCCCCACAGATACGCAGTATTTT
d_call: .; clone_size: .; j_call: TRBJ1-3; v_call: TRBV10-2; cdr3_aa: CASSDFRSGNTIYF; cdr3_nt: TGCGCCAGCAGTGATTTCCGGTCTGGAAACACCATATATTTT
d_call: .; clone_size: .; j_call: TRBJ1-4; v_call: TRBV20-1; cdr3_aa: CSARGPDDNNEKLFF; cdr3_nt: TGCAGTGCTAGGGGTCCCGACGATAACAATGAAAAACTGTTTTTT
d_call: .; clone_size: .; j_call: TRBJ2-3; v_call: TRBV20-1; cdr3_aa: CSAHSTDTQYF; cdr3_nt: TGCAGTGCGCATAGCACAGATACGCAGTATTTT
d_call: .; clone_size: many; j_call: TRBJ1-5; v_call: TRBV27; cdr3_aa: CASSVGAHGNQPQHF; cdr3_nt: TGTGCCAGCAGTGTGGGGGCGCATGGCAATCAGCCCCAGCATTTT
d_call: .; clone_size: .; j_call: TRBJ1-5; v_call: TRBV19; cdr3_aa: CASAGGNQPQHF; cdr3_nt: TGTGCCAGCGCCGGGGGGAATCAGCCCCAGCATTTT
d_call: TRBD2; clone_size: few; j_call: TRBJ2-3; v_call: TRBV28; cdr3_aa: CASRGVSDTQYF; cdr3_nt: TGTGCCAGCCGGGGGGTTTCAGATACGCAGTATTTT
d_call: TRBD1; clone_size: .; j_call: TRBJ1-1; v_call: TRBV19; cdr3_aa: CASSLGQGALYTEAFF; cdr3_nt: TGTGCCAGTAGTTTGGGACAGGGGGCGTTGTACACTGAAGCTTTCTTT
d_call: .; clone_size: .; j_call: TRBJ2-7; v_call: TRBV19; cdr3_aa: CASSIDSGPSYEQYF; cdr3_nt: TGTGCCAGTAGTATAGACTCGGGGCCATCCTACGAGCAGTACTTC
d_call: .; clone_size: .; j_call: TRBJ1-5; v_call: TRBV6-2/TRBV6-3; cdr3_aa: CASDGFAGGNQPQHF; cdr3_nt: TGTGCCAGCGACGGATTCGCAGGAGGTAATCAGCCCCAGCATTTT
d_call: TRBD1; clone_size: .; j_call: TRBJ1-2; v_call: TRBV14; cdr3_aa: CASRPGTGILVEGYTF; cdr3_nt: TGTGCCAGCCGCCCCGGGACAGGGATACTCGTAGAAGGCTACACCTTC